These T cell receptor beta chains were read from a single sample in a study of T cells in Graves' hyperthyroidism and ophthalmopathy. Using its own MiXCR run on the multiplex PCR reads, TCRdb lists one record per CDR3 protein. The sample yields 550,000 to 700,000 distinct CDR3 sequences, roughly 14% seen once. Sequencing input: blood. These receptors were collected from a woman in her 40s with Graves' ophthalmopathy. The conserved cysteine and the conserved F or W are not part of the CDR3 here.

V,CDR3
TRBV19,ASSIDTYNQPQH
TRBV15,ATSRNTRASVLT
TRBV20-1,SVAESSYEQY
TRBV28,ASSPNLGGRKAGANVLT
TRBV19,ASMDPVSYEQY
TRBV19,ASSVTGTGSGYT
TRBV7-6,ASSQSPGGSEAF
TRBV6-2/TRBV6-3,ASTPRALDNSPLH
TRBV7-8,ASSEGPGGYEQY
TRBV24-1,ATMRGDGAHAGELF
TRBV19,ATKSGNTIY
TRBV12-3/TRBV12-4,ASSLAGERGYT
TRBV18,ASSPLQSGNTIY
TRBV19,ASSSAGTGYGYT
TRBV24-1,ATSDSGTSGSTDTQY
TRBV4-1,ASSQDGSRTGELF
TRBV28,ASSGDQGDRNTGELF
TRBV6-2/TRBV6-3,ASSPGRTGLAKNIQY
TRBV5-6,ASSLRARPGGYT
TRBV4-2,ASSRQGMGNTEAF
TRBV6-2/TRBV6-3,ASGFDRTQINTGELF
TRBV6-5,ASSYNRANYGYT
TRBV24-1,ATSDTALGKYTGELF
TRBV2,ASSEQASGNTIY
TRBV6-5,ASSSTGPINQPQH
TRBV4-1,ASSQDGTAYSGNTIY